A single sample is the source of the 21 T cell receptor beta chains below, sequenced in a study of post-analysis software for immune sequencing data. Unique molecular identifiers were present in the TCR beta cDNA libraries. From the PCR reads, TCRdb called clonotypes with MiXCR, one entry per CDR3 protein. The sample records 700,000 to 800,000 distinct CDR3 sequences, roughly 30% being singletons. Notes on the study in general: A handful of TRBV segments were significantly more frequent in patients than in controls. TRBV5-6, TRBV5-1 and TRBV20-1 were among these segments.

No antigen has been identified for these receptors. Material for sequencing was blood. The receptor source for this set is a girl between 5 and 17 years old with multiple sclerosis.

The genes are TRBV7-8 and TRBJ2-1; no clear D. The CDR3 has 16 amino acids. V shed 5 bases and J shed 0 bases, with 14 bases lying between them. Germline V gene sequence: CDR1 SGHVS, CDR2 FQNEAQ. CDR3 coding DNA: TGTGCCAGCAGCCCCACATCCGGGCCCTCCTACAATGAGCAGTTCTTC. This sequence encodes CASSPTSGPSYNEQFF.

This clonotype showed up just a few times. The chain couples TRBV20-1 to TRBJ2-5; tentative D call: TRBD2 (5 bases). This CDR3 comprises 14 residues. CDR1 is DFQATT and CDR2 is SNEGSKA in the germline V gene (reference sequence). With 3 bases removed from V and 1 base from J, the gap between germline ends came to 12 bases. CDR3 DNA: TGCAGTGCTAGTCCGGGCGGGCCCCAAGAGACCCAGTACTTC. It encodes CSASPGGPQETQYF.

The CDR3 coding sequence is TGTGCCAGCAGTGAGTCCAGGGGAGAGACCCAGTACTTC. The encoded protein is CASSESRGETQYF. J is TRBJ2-5 and V is TRBV6-1, with a weak D call TRBD1 (6 bases). CDR1 and CDR2 from the germline V gene are MNHNS and SASEGT. This CDR3 comprises 13 residues. Trimming stripped 3 bases from V and 4 bases from J, with 9 bases between.

The rearrangement links TRBV7-2 to TRBJ2-1; the match to TRBD2 covers 7 bases. V trimming: 0 bases; J trimming: 5 bases; junction bases outside the gene matches: 7. CDR1 is SGHTA and CDR2 is FQGNSA in the germline V gene. This CDR3 contains 16 residues. The CDR3 here is CASSLAWLAEDNEQFF. The CDR3, as DNA: TGTGCCAGCAGCTTAGCATGGCTAGCGGAGGACAATGAGCAGTTCTTC.

J is TRBJ2-3 and V is TRBV14; 8 positions match TRBD2. Losses at the gene ends were 5 bases for V and 3 bases for J; bases not matched to a gene: 16. The CDR3 is 18 residues long. Germline V gene data show CDR1 as SGHDN and CDR2 as FVKESK. DNA of the CDR3: TGTGCCAGCAGCTACGGGGGCAGTAGCGGGATCAGGACAGATACGCAGTATTTT. Its translation: CASSYGGSSGIRTDTQYF.

This clonotype was detected only a few times. The chain links TRBV11-2 to TRBJ2-7, with D possibly matching TRBD1 (5 bases). The CDR3 runs to 16 residues. Germline CDR1 SGHAT, CDR2 FQNNGV. The V and J ends lost 4 bases and 2 bases respectively, with 18 bases between them. The CDR3 is CASSYPLQASAYEQYF. CDR3 sequence (DNA): TGTGCCAGCAGCTATCCCTTACAGGCCTCTGCCTACGAGCAGTACTTC. Full variable domain (outside the CDR3, taken from reference TRBV11-2 and TRBJ2-7): EAGVAQSPRYKIIEKRQSVAFWCNPISGHATLYWYQQILGQGPKLLIQFQNNGVVDDSQLPKDRFSAERLKGVDSTLKIQPAKLEDSAVYLCASSYPLQASAYEQYFGPGTRLTVT.

This clonotype has more than one count but fewer than ten. The chain uses TRBV9 and TRBJ2-3; 11 bases map to TRBD2. CDR3 length: 14 residues. Germline V CDR1 and CDR2: SGDLS, YYNGEE. Trimming removed 6 bases from V and 6 bases from J; junction bases left unmatched: 6. CDR3 loop: CASIPGLAVDTQYF. DNA for the CDR3: TGTGCCAGCATCCCGGGACTAGCGGTTGATACGCAGTATTTT. Combining the CDR3 with reference TRBV9 and TRBJ2-3 gives the whole variable domain DSGVTQTPKHLITATGQRVTLRCSPRSGDLSVYWYQQSLDQGLQFLIQYYNGEERAKGNILERFSAQQFPDLHSELNLSSLELGDSALYFCASIPGLAVDTQYFGPGTRLTVL.

This clonotype has just a few counts. The chain combines TRBV29-1 with TRBJ2-5; D may be TRBD1 or TRBD2 (5 bases each). Per the germline V gene, CDR1 is SQVTM and CDR2 is ANQGSEA. This CDR3 is 12 amino acids long. With 5 bases removed from V and 7 bases from J, the gap between germline ends came to 14 bases. DNA of the CDR3: TGCAGCGTTACGCGGGTTGGGGGGACCCAGTACTTC. It codes for CSVTRVGGTQYF.

The chain uses TRBV10-3 and TRBJ2-7, with 8 positions matching TRBD1. J lost 3 bases, V lost 0 bases, and 4 bases had no gene match. The germline CDR1 and CDR2 sequences are ENHRY and SYGVKD. This CDR3 comprises 15 residues. The CDR3 loop reads CAISESADRVYEQYF. CDR3 DNA sequence: TGTGCCATCAGTGAGTCGGCGGACAGGGTCTACGAGCAGTACTTC.

The chain joins TRBV7-9 to TRBJ2-7, with 11 positions matching TRBD1. The CDR3 is 16 amino acids. Germline V gene data show CDR1 as SEHNR and CDR2 as FQNEAQ (reference sequence). Trimming at V came to 0 bases and at J to 6 bases, leaving 7 bases not matched to a gene. Written as DNA, the CDR3 is TGTGCCAGCAGCTTAGCGAGGACAGGGGGCTTTGGCGAGCAGTACTTC. Its translation is CASSLARTGGFGEQYF.

Here the CDR3 reads CASSSWGTSGDPLAKNIQYF. The CDR3 DNA reads TGTGCCAGCAGCTCCTGGGGGACTAGCGGGGACCCACTAGCCAAAAACATTCAGTACTTC. The chain carries TRBV7-9 and TRBJ2-4; TRBD2 agrees at 13 bases. Germline V CDR1 and CDR2: SEHNR, FQNEAQ (reference sequence). The V segment lost 4 bases and the J segment 0 bases; nucleotides outside the gene matches: 12. The CDR3 is made up of 20 amino acids.

Worth noting for this clonotype: Since a much larger clone is just one base distant, this may be a read error. The gene calls are TRBV29-1 and TRBJ2-5; perhaps TRBD2 as D (6 bases). The DNA matches TRBJ2-7 better at its end, which makes the J call doubtful. The CDR3 consists of 12 residues. Germline CDR1 reads SQVTM; CDR2 reads ANQGSEA. The CDR3 DNA is TGCAGCATTAGGCCTTCGGGGGACGAGCAGTACTTC. This translates into CSIRPSGDEQYF.

The count of this clonotype is one. The chain is built from TRBV4-1 and TRBJ2-4, with TRBD2 matching 15 bases. This CDR3 is built from 17 residues. V lost 2 bases and J lost 11; bases outside the gene matches: 10. Germline V lookup: CDR1 MGHRA, CDR2 YSYEKL. This CDR3 is CASSQTPGTSGRPVQYF. The CDR3, as DNA: TGCGCCAGCAGCCAAACTCCCGGGACTAGCGGGAGGCCAGTTCAGTACTTC.

This clonotype has just one count. This may be a read error, as it is one base from a much larger clone. This rearrangement joins TRBV4-3 to TRBJ2-7; 8 bases align to TRBD2. The DNA matches TRBJ2-5 better at its end, which makes the J call doubtful. Germline loops: CDR1 LGHNA, CDR2 YSLEER. There are 15 residues in the CDR3. CDR3 DNA: TGCGCCAGCAGCCAAGACCGGGGACTAGGGGCGACCCAGTACTTC. It yields the protein CASSQDRGLGATQYF.

This clonotype occurred a few times. The chain employs TRBV20-1 and TRBJ1-2; a weak D match, TRBD1 (5 bases). Germline assignment: CDR1 DFQATT and CDR2 SNEGSKA (reference sequence). The CDR3 runs 13 residues. V lost 6 bases, J lost 1 base, and 12 bases lay in between. CDR3 coding DNA: TGCAGTGCCCCCGCGGGGGATAACTATGGCTACACCTTC. Translated, it gives CSAPAGDNYGYTF.

This clonotype was seen more than once but under ten times. The rearrangement uses TRBV5-1 and TRBJ1-2; weak D call: TRBD1 (6 bases). This CDR3 spans 13 amino acids. CDR1 and CDR2 (germline): SGHRS, YFSETQ. V was pared by 2 bases and J by 6 bases, with 11 bases between. This CDR3 reads CASSFGTPNGYTF. In DNA form, the CDR3 reads TGCGCCAGCAGCTTCGGGACACCTAATGGCTACACCTTC.

The gene calls are TRBV2 and TRBJ1-2; possible D gene TRBD1, 5 bases. Germline CDR1 is SNHLY and CDR2 is FYNNEI. The CDR3 sequence is 13 residues long. The V and J ends lost 8 bases and 3 bases respectively, with 13 bases between them. CDR3 region: CASRGDSYYGYTF. The CDR3, as DNA: TGTGCCAGCCGGGGCGACAGTTACTATGGCTACACCTTC.

This clonotype was seen a few times. The chain combines TRBV3-1 with TRBJ2-1; perhaps TRBD2 as D (5 bases). V lost 7 bases and J lost 10, with 29 bases in between. The CDR3 runs to 17 residues. CDR1 is LGHDT and CDR2 is YNNKEL in the germline V gene (reference sequence). The CDR3 nucleotides are TGTGCCAGCACCCCTTGGGGAGTAGATTACCCGGCGGGCGAGCAGTTCTTC. This encodes CASTPWGVDYPAGEQFF.

The chain has TRBV6-2 or TRBV6-3 and TRBJ2-1, with D possibly called TRBD1 or TRBD2 (5 bases each). V gave up 7 bases and J gave up 4 bases, with 20 bases separating them. Germline CDR1 MNHEY, CDR2 SVGEGT. This CDR3 contains 16 residues. The CDR3 sequence is CASKFLGESLYNEQFF. The CDR3 nucleotides are TGTGCCAGCAAATTTCTGGGGGAGAGCCTTTACAATGAGCAGTTCTTC.

This clonotype was observed a few times. The V and J genes are TRBV5-1 and TRBJ2-1; D not resolved. V dropped 4 bases and J dropped 6 bases, with 23 bases sitting between them. Germline-derived CDR1 and CDR2 are SGHRS and YFSETQ. There are 17 residues in the CDR3. CDR3 residues: CASSRPSVWVTGNEQFF. CDR3 in DNA: TGCGCCAGCAGCCGGCCTAGTGTATGGGTTACGGGCAATGAGCAGTTCTTC.

This rearrangement joins TRBV6-5 to TRBJ2-3; D gene uncertain. V was cut by 0 bases and J by 4 bases, with 14 bases left in between. CDR3 length: 16 amino acids. Per the germline V gene, CDR1 is MNHEY and CDR2 is SVGAGI. Here the CDR3 reads CASSYSALVVADTQYF. The CDR3 bases are TGTGCCAGCAGTTACTCTGCCCTTGTTGTCGCAGATACGCAGTATTTT.